This paragraph reports one TCR beta chain. The entry originates in a study of cytomegalovirus exposure and HLA in healthy donors. PCR was performed using 60 Vbeta and 13 Jbeta primers. Here immunoSEQ multiplex PCR was the method, and the copy in TCRdb shows in-frame clones only, minus some. The sample contains 140,000 to 150,000 clones, roughly two thirds of which appear only once. Per the germline V gene, CDR1 is LNHDA and CDR2 is SQIVND (reference sequence). The CDR3 runs 16 residues. The junction had 11 bases not matched to a gene; V was cut back by 5 bases and J by 7 bases. The sequence came from a male donor in good health and CMV-seronegative. Material for sequencing was PBMCs. The chain recombines TRBV19 with TRBJ1-6; the match to TRBD1 covers 7 bases. The CDR3 spells CASSGRVPGGNSPLHF. The CDR3 nucleotides are TGTGCCAGTAGTGGCAGGGTACCAGGGGGAAATTCACCCCTCCACTTT.